The 32 T cell receptor beta chains reported below all come from one sample, sequenced in a study of blood T cells in healthy people across ages. Primed by a sample-barcoded 5' primer and a J-beta primer mix, a second PCR proceeded for roughly 6 to 12 cycles. MiXCR, applied by TCRdb to the 5' RACE reads, yields one record per CDR3 protein. The table has 650,000 to 800,000 distinct CDR3 sequences, around 45% seen once. The sequenced sample was blood. These receptors were taken from a man aged 55 to 70 in good health.

This clonotype has a handful of counts. V is TRBV4-1 and J is TRBJ1-4; no definite D call. Deletions cut 5 bases from V and 8 bases from J, with 12 bases between. Germline V gene sequence: CDR1 MGHRA, CDR2 YSYEKL. The CDR3 spans 13 residues. The CDR3 sequence is CASSTRQGEKLFF. The CDR3 DNA follows: TGCGCCAGCAGCACCCGCCAAGGGGAAAAACTGTTTTTT.

This clonotype was found a few times. The V call is TRBV20-1, the J call TRBJ2-4; D unclear. The CDR3 consists of 14 residues. V gave up 0 bases and J gave up 6 bases, with 12 bases separating them. Germline CDR1 and CDR2: DFQATT and SNEGSKA (reference sequence). CDR3 sequence (DNA): TGCAGTGCTAGAGATCTGAGGTCAGGAAACATTCAGTACTTC. Its protein is CSARDLRSGNIQYF.

In this sample, this clonotype turned up a few times. The rearrangement joins TRBV7-9 to TRBJ2-3, with 8 nucleotides matching TRBD1. The CDR3 runs to 15 residues. The V and J ends lost 5 bases and 0 bases, in that order; junction bases with no gene match: 4. CDR1 and CDR2 from the germline V gene are SEHNR and FQNEAQ (reference sequence). CDR3 loop: CASSTQGGSTDTQYF. In DNA form, the CDR3 reads TGTGCCAGCAGCACACAGGGGGGAAGCACAGATACGCAGTATTTT.

In this sample, this clonotype turned up a few times. J is TRBJ1-6 and V is TRBV7-8; D is possibly TRBD1 (5 bases). Trimming pared 1 base from V and 7 bases from J, leaving 11 bases between. Germline V lookup: CDR1 SGHVS, CDR2 FQNEAQ. CDR3 length: 15 residues. The CDR3 spells CASSLGATDNSPLHF. In DNA form, the CDR3 reads TGTGCCAGCAGCTTAGGGGCGACAGACAATTCACCCCTCCACTTT.

The rearrangement links TRBV20-1 to TRBJ2-5; TRBD2 matches at 9 bases. The V segment lost 3 bases and the J segment 5 bases; nucleotides outside the gene matches: 7. The CDR3 is 14 amino acids. The germline CDR1 and CDR2 sequences are DFQATT and SNEGSKA (reference sequence). The chain's CDR3 is CSARRAGGVETQYF. CDR3 bases: TGCAGTGCTAGGAGGGCGGGGGGGGTGGAGACCCAGTACTTC.

The chain couples TRBV12-3 or TRBV12-4 to TRBJ2-3; 8 bases agree with TRBD2. The CDR3 is 14 amino acids. V was clipped by 7 bases and J by 0 bases; unmatched bases: 3. The CDR3 protein is CASKASGSTDTQYF. DNA of the CDR3: TGTGCCAGCAAGGCTAGCGGGAGCACAGATACGCAGTATTTT.

This chain links TRBV20-1 with TRBJ2-2; the D call may be TRBD1 or TRBD2 (5 bases each). From germline, CDR1 is DFQATT and CDR2 SNEGSKA (reference sequence). The CDR3 extends over 14 amino acids. V gave up 2 bases and J gave up 3 bases, with 10 bases separating them. CDR3 sequence: CSARRGEYTGELFF. The CDR3 bases are TGCAGTGCTAGAAGAGGGGAGTACACCGGGGAGCTGTTTTTT.

The chain carries TRBV6-2 or TRBV6-3 and TRBJ1-2, with D unclear. CDR1 and CDR2 from the germline V gene are MNHEY and SVGEGT. V was clipped by 7 bases and J by 8 bases, with 20 bases between them. There are 14 residues in the CDR3. CDR3 nucleotide sequence: TGTGCCAGCAAAAAGAAGGCGGACCTATACGGCTACACCTTC. Residues: CASKKKADLYGYTF.

This clonotype appeared a single time. The rearrangement joins TRBV29-1 to TRBJ2-5; D is unresolved. The germline V gene encodes CDR1 SQVTM and CDR2 ANQGSEA. This CDR3 spans 12 amino acids. The V end was cut by 7 bases, the J end by 2 bases, with 11 bases between. CDR3 protein: CSGNSGQETQYF. The CDR3 DNA is TGCAGCGGGAACTCTGGGCAAGAGACCCAGTACTTC.

This clonotype was found a few times. The gene calls are TRBV12-3 or TRBV12-4 and TRBJ1-6, with D unresolved. CDR3 length: 14 residues. Trimming shortened V by 5 bases and J by 5 bases, and 10 bases separated the two germline ends. This chain's CDR3 is CASSRRENNSPLHF. In DNA, the CDR3 is TGTGCCAGCAGTCGCCGGGAAAATAATTCACCCCTCCACTTT.

This clonotype has more than one count but fewer than ten. The V call is TRBV6-2 or TRBV6-3, the J call TRBJ2-1, with 9 bases identical to TRBD2. This CDR3 has 15 amino acids. Per germline, CDR1 MNHEY and CDR2 SVGEGT. V was pared by 5 bases and J by 4 bases, with 6 bases of the junction left unmatched. For the CDR3, the DNA is TGTGCCAGCAGTATCCAGCGGGGGGCTTACAATGAGCAGTTCTTC. It codes for CASSIQRGAYNEQFF.

CDR3 residues: CASSLFWGSAGSTDTQYF. CDR3 DNA sequence: TGCGCCAGCAGCTTGTTCTGGGGGTCGGCGGGGAGCACAGATACGCAGTATTTT. The chain carries TRBV5-1 and TRBJ2-3; TRBD2 is a possible D gene (6 bases). V lost 1 base, J lost 0 bases, and 18 bases lay in between. Per germline, CDR1 SGHRS and CDR2 YFSETQ. This CDR3 has 18 amino acids.

The chain uses TRBV5-1 and TRBJ2-1; D is possibly TRBD2 (5 bases). V lost 7 bases to trimming and J lost 2 bases, with 16 bases between them. The CDR3 length is 15 residues. Per germline, CDR1 SGHRS and CDR2 YFSETQ. CDR3 in amino acids: CASSSESGTYNEQFF. The CDR3 DNA reads as TGCGCCAGCTCATCGGAGTCGGGGACCTACAATGAGCAGTTCTTC. The whole variable domain, remainder taken from reference TRBV5-1 and TRBJ2-1, is KAGVTQTPRYLIKTRGQQVTLSCSPISGHRSVSWYQQTPGQGLQFLFEYFSETQRNKGNFPGRFSGRQFSNSRSEMNVSTLELGDSALYLCASSSESGTYNEQFFGPGTRLTVL.

This clonotype occurred a few times. J is TRBJ2-7 and V is TRBV10-3; a possible D gene is TRBD2 (6 bases). The germline gives CDR1 ENHRY, CDR2 SYGVKD. CDR3 size: 14 residues. Trimming removed 6 bases at V and 0 bases at J, with 12 bases between. CDR3: CAIRGDLSSYEQYF. Written as DNA, the CDR3 is TGTGCCATCAGAGGGGACTTGAGCTCCTACGAGCAGTACTTC.

This clonotype was found once. The conserved closing phenylalanine or tryptophan is absent in this CDR3, likely reflecting a read error. This chain links TRBV7-9 with TRBJ1-2; 10 nucleotides agree with TRBD1. V dropped 5 bases and J dropped 0; count of bases not matched to a gene: 12. Germline loops: CDR1 SEHNR, CDR2 FQNEAQ (reference sequence). CDR3 length: 18 residues. CDR3 protein: CASSPDRGPVSANYGYTL. In DNA, the CDR3 is TGTGCCAGCAGCCCAGACAGGGGGCCCGTATCAGCTAACTATGGCTACACCTTG.

Here the CDR3 reads CASGVDRASYEQYF. CDR3 nucleotides: TGTGCCAGCGGGGTGGACAGGGCTTCCTACGAGCAGTACTTC. The genes are TRBV12-3 or TRBV12-4 and TRBJ2-7, with 8 bases aligning to TRBD1. This CDR3 has 14 residues. J gave up 1 base and V 8 bases, and 7 bases lay outside the gene matches.

The rearrangement joins TRBV10-3 to TRBJ1-4; 9 nucleotides match TRBD1. Germline CDR1 ENHRY, CDR2 SYGVKD. This CDR3 is built from 15 residues. V was pared by 2 bases and J by 8 bases, with 6 bases of the junction left unmatched. CDR3 residues: CAISEEGQGREKLFF. DNA of the CDR3: TGTGCCATCAGTGAGGAGGGACAGGGACGGGAAAAACTGTTTTTT.

The V call is TRBV27, the J call TRBJ2-1, with 7 bases fitting TRBD2. The CDR3 length is 15 residues. Per germline, CDR1 MNHEY and CDR2 SMNVEV (reference sequence). With V trimmed by 5 bases and J by 6 bases, 10 bases remained unmatched. The CDR3 reads CASSQDGGLFNEQFF. The CDR3 bases are TGTGCCAGCAGTCAAGACGGGGGGTTGTTCAATGAGCAGTTCTTC.

This clonotype was detected a few times. The rearrangement joins TRBV20-1 to TRBJ1-2; 8 nucleotides line up with TRBD1. Germline CDR1 DFQATT, CDR2 SNEGSKA (reference sequence). V was clipped by 3 bases and J by 7 bases; unmatched bases: 7. CDR3 length: 13 amino acids. CDR3 in amino acids: CSASGQGAGGYTF. CDR3 DNA sequence: TGCAGTGCTAGTGGGCAGGGGGCGGGTGGCTACACCTTC.

The table lists this clonotype with a few counts. The chain uses TRBV10-3 and TRBJ2-2; D is possibly TRBD2 (6 bases). V lost 3 bases, J lost 3 bases, and 11 bases lay in between. The germline V gene encodes CDR1 ENHRY and CDR2 SYGVKD. CDR3 length: 15 amino acids. The DNA of the CDR3 is TGTGCCATCAGTGATTCTTCGGGGGACACCGGGGAGCTGTTTTTT. Translation gives CAISDSSGDTGELFF.

This chain uses TRBV20-1 with TRBJ2-1, with 11 bases lining up with TRBD1. With V trimmed by 6 bases and J by 4 bases, 17 bases remained unmatched. Germline V gene data show CDR1 as DFQATT and CDR2 as SNEGSKA (reference sequence). CDR3 length: 18 residues. The CDR3 sequence is CSAPKGSLGTGGYNEQFF. The CDR3 region has the DNA TGCAGTGCCCCAAAGGGGTCCCTCGGGACAGGGGGATACAATGAGCAGTTCTTC.

This chain connects TRBV6-2 or TRBV6-3 to TRBJ2-1; weak D call: TRBD2 (5 bases). V lost 4 bases, J lost 10 bases, and 17 bases lay in between. Germline-derived CDR1 and CDR2 are MNHEY and SVGEGT. The CDR3 runs to 14 residues. The CDR3 reads CASSSSEGWVEQFF. The CDR3 DNA reads as TGTGCCAGCAGTTCCAGCGAGGGTTGGGTGGAGCAGTTCTTC.

The chain couples TRBV9 to TRBJ1-1; D gene ambiguous. The V end was cut by 0 bases, the J end by 5 bases, with 11 bases between. The CDR3 consists of 14 residues. CDR1 SGDLS and CDR2 YYNGEE come from the germline V gene. This chain's CDR3 is CASSVGTLGTEAFF. The CDR3 nucleotides read TGTGCCAGCAGCGTAGGGACCCTGGGTACTGAAGCTTTCTTT.

This clonotype has just a few counts. V is TRBV4-1 and J is TRBJ2-1; D is ambiguous. V was pared by 1 base and J by 5 bases, with 6 bases between. Germline V gives CDR1 MGHRA, CDR2 YSYEKL. This CDR3 contains 13 residues. CDR3 nucleotides: TGCGCCAGCAGCCAAGTATTACACAATGAGCAGTTCTTC. Protein product: CASSQVLHNEQFF.

The chain combines TRBV15 with TRBJ1-5, with D possibly being TRBD1 (6 bases). CDR3 size: 19 residues. Germline V gene sequence: CDR1 LNHNV, CDR2 YYDKDF (reference sequence). V was trimmed by 1 base and J by 4 bases, leaving 23 bases between them. CDR3 in DNA: TGTGCCACCAGCAGAGGGGGGGGTTCGGGCGTAAGGGGGAATCAGCCCCAGCATTTT. It translates to CATSRGGGSGVRGNQPQHF.

The rearrangement joins TRBV4-3 to TRBJ2-3; 7 nucleotides line up with TRBD2. Unmatched junction bases numbered 9, after V lost 0 bases and J lost 0 bases. This CDR3 contains 18 residues. CDR1 and CDR2 from the germline V gene are LGHNA and YSLEER. The CDR3 DNA reads as TGCGCCAGCAGCCAAGAAACCAGCGGGGAAATAAGCACAGATACGCAGTATTTT. The encoded protein is CASSQETSGEISTDTQYF.

This chain links TRBV5-6 with TRBJ1-2, with a weak D call TRBD1 (5 bases). From germline, CDR1 is SGHDT and CDR2 YYEEEE. V was trimmed by 0 bases and J by 3 bases, leaving 21 bases between them. The CDR3 loop spans 18 amino acids. CDR3 sequence: CASSLVGALRTPYYGYTF. The CDR3 DNA is TGTGCCAGCAGCTTGGTTGGGGCTTTGAGGACTCCTTACTATGGCTACACCTTC.

This clonotype was seen a handful of times. The rearrangement joins TRBV6-6 to TRBJ2-6; no clear D gene. Germline V CDR1 and CDR2: MNHNY, SVGAGI (reference sequence). With 7 bases removed from V and 4 bases from J, the gap between germline ends came to 14 bases. The CDR3 is 15 amino acids. The chain's CDR3 is CASTEPRSGANVLTF. In DNA form, the CDR3 reads TGTGCCAGCACCGAACCCAGATCCGGGGCCAACGTCCTGACTTTC.

The chain recombines TRBV21-1 with TRBJ1-2. TRBV21-1 is assigned pseudogene status. This CDR3 contains 17 residues. CDR3 sequence reads: CASRPNPIQNPNYGYTF. The CDR3 nucleotides read TGTGCCAGCAGACCAAACCCGATCCAGAATCCTAACTATGGCTACACCTTC.

The V call is TRBV11-2, the J call TRBJ2-7; D is ambiguous. The CDR3 has 14 residues. Germline loops: CDR1 SGHAT, CDR2 FQNNGV. V dropped 7 bases and J dropped 2 bases, with 15 bases sitting between them. CDR3 sequence (DNA): TGTGCCAGCAACCACTACGGGCAAACCTACGAGCAGTACTTC. Protein sequence: CASNHYGQTYEQYF.

A note on this clonotype: This may be a read error, as it is one base from a much larger clone. The chain carries TRBV7-2 and TRBJ2-1; TRBD2 agrees at 10 bases. The V and J ends lost 5 bases and 10 bases, in that order; junction bases with no gene match: 14. Germline assignment: CDR1 SGHTA and CDR2 FQGNSA. This CDR3 comprises 16 residues. The CDR3 here is CASSLQAGGPRKEQFF. The DNA of the CDR3 is TGTGCCAGCAGCCTACAAGCGGGGGGGCCAAGAAAGGAGCAGTTCTTC.

J is TRBJ1-2 and V is TRBV20-1; the D gene is possibly TRBD1 (6 bases). The germline CDR1 and CDR2 sequences are DFQATT and SNEGSKA (reference sequence). The length of the CDR3 is 17 residues. The ends were cut back, 0 bases at V and 1 base at J, with 18 bases in the middle. CDR3 DNA sequence: TGCAGTGCTAGAGAAGAAAGTAGGCAGGGGTATAACTATGGCTACACCTTC. This translates into CSAREESRQGYNYGYTF.